Shown below are 32 T cell receptor beta chains from a single sample sequenced in a study of cytomegalovirus exposure and HLA in healthy donors. A multiplex PCR was run with 60 Vbeta primers and 13 Jbeta primers. Only in-frame clones appear in the TCRdb table, and some are missing; sequencing was by immunoSEQ multiplex PCR. Of some 180,000 clones listed, around a tenth were seen once; the top ten hold 1% to 1.5%. The sequencing input was PBMCs. The receptor source for this set is a woman between 25 and 40 years old in good health and CMV-seropositive.

Here the CDR3 reads CASSESKAGNTEAFF. CDR3 DNA sequence: TGCGCCAGCAGTGAGTCGAAGGCGGGGAACACTGAAGCTTTCTTT. The V call is TRBV10-1, the J call TRBJ1-1; D is ambiguous. CDR3 length: 15 amino acids. The germline V gene encodes CDR1 WNHNN and CDR2 SYGVQD (reference sequence). The V end was cut by 0 bases, the J end by 1 base, with 9 bases between.

This CDR3 is CASKLGAGVEQYF. CDR3 nucleotides: TGTGCCAGCAAGTTGGGAGCAGGGGTCGAGCAGTACTTC. J is TRBJ2-7 and V is TRBV13; D is possibly TRBD1 (6 bases). Germline CDR1 reads PRHDT; CDR2 reads FYEKMQ (reference sequence). The V end was cut by 7 bases, the J end by 6 bases, with 16 bases between. The CDR3 loop spans 13 amino acids.

The chain combines TRBV19 with TRBJ1-5; no firm D call. The germline CDR1 and CDR2 sequences are LNHDA and SQIVND (reference sequence). This CDR3 spans 13 amino acids. V dropped 5 bases and J dropped 3 bases, with 8 bases sitting between them. CDR3 bases: TGTGCCAGTAGTGGGCAGATCAATCAGCCCCAGCATTTT. It encodes CASSGQINQPQHF. Together with reference TRBV19 and TRBJ1-5, the CDR3 gives the full variable domain: DGGITQSPKYLFRKEGQNVTLSCEQNLNHDAMYWYRQDPGQGLRLIYYSQIVNDFQKGDIAEGYSVSREKKESFPLTVTSAQKNPTAFYLCASSGQINQPQHFGDGTRLSIL.

The table lists this clone with a few counts. This rearrangement joins TRBV6-6 to TRBJ2-7, with D tentatively TRBD2 (6 bases). CDR3 length: 15 amino acids. V lost 0 bases and J 9 bases, leaving 18 bases between the germline ends. Germline loops: CDR1 MNHNY, CDR2 SVGAGI (reference sequence). CDR3 region: CASSYSGGAGNGQYF. The CDR3 DNA is TGTGCCAGCAGTTACTCCGGGGGAGCAGGGAATGGGCAGTACTTC.

The gene calls are TRBV6-1 and TRBJ1-1; 10 bases are shared with TRBD1. The ends lost 2 bases at V and 11 bases at J; junction bases unmatched: 11. CDR3 length equals 15 residues. CDR1 is MNHNS and CDR2 is SASEGT in the germline V gene. The CDR3 here is CASSEMSRDRGRAFF. CDR3 DNA: TGTGCCAGCAGTGAAATGTCCCGGGACAGGGGTCGGGCTTTCTTT.

Note on this clone: One end of the junction fails to match germline, which may point to a read error. The same CDR3 arises from other DNA sequences in this sample as well. The rearrangement joins TRBV20-1 to TRBJ2-3; D remains unclear. CDR1 DFQATT and CDR2 SNEGSKA come from the germline V gene (reference sequence). This CDR3 is built from 11 residues. For the CDR3, the DNA is TGCAGTGCCAGAGCTACAGATACGCAGTATTTT. This encodes CSARATDTQYF.

This chain joins TRBV25-1 and TRBJ2-7, with 9 bases aligning to TRBD1. Germline V gene lookup returns CDR1 MGHDK and CDR2 SYGVNS. The CDR3 length is 15 residues. With V trimmed by 5 bases and J by 0 bases, 5 bases remained unmatched. The CDR3 spells CASSTGGSHSYEQYF. For the CDR3, the DNA is TGTGCCAGCAGTACAGGGGGCTCCCACTCCTACGAGCAGTACTTC.

DNA for the CDR3: TGCGCCAGCAGTGAGTTACCGGGGGTGCTATCCTACGAGCAGTACTTC. Amino acids: CASSELPGVLSYEQYF. V gene TRBV10-1 combines with J gene TRBJ2-7; D possibly corresponds to TRBD2 (6 bases). In germline, CDR1 is WNHNN, CDR2 SYGVQD (reference sequence). CDR3 length: 16 amino acids. Trimming cost V 1 base and J 1 base, with 14 bases left between them.

This clone was observed a handful of times. Here the CDR3 reads CASSVGGQGNQPQHF. CDR3 bases: TGTGCCAGCAGCGTAGGGGGACAGGGTAATCAGCCCCAGCATTTT. The chain links TRBV9 to TRBJ1-5; 9 bases map to TRBD1. Trimming cost V 0 bases and J 4 bases; bases outside gene matches: 2. This CDR3 contains 15 residues. In germline, CDR1 is SGDLS, CDR2 YYNGEE.

Only a few counts were recorded for this clone. The rearrangement links TRBV19 to TRBJ2-3; D is unresolved. The CDR3 runs to 15 residues. Germline CDR1 is LNHDA and CDR2 is SQIVND (reference sequence). The V and J ends lost 3 bases and 2 bases respectively, with 12 bases between them. CDR3 nucleotides: TGTGCCAGTAGTATTATTTCGGGTTTCACAGATACGCAGTATTTT. Translation gives CASSIISGFTDTQYF.

This clone has just a few counts. The rearrangement joins TRBV29-1 to TRBJ2-7; D is perhaps TRBD2 (5 bases). Germline V gene data show CDR1 as SQVTM and CDR2 as ANQGSEA. This CDR3 contains 12 residues. V gave up 0 bases and J gave up 3 bases, with 6 bases separating them. CDR3 sequence (DNA): TGCAGCGTTGAAGAAAGCGGCTACGAGCAGTACTTC. This sequence encodes CSVEESGYEQYF.

The gene calls are TRBV11-2 and TRBJ2-3; 8 positions agree with TRBD2. This CDR3 comprises 12 residues. With V trimmed by 8 bases and J by 10 bases, 8 bases remained unmatched. Germline CDR1 SGHAT, CDR2 FQNNGV. The CDR3 DNA reads as TGTGCCAGCCTACGGGGGGGGCCACCGCAGTATTTT. Translation gives CASLRGGPPQYF.

A few counts support this clone. The chain links TRBV19 to TRBJ2-3; TRBD2 matches 8 bases. J was trimmed by 0 bases and V by 0 bases; bases with no gene match: 5. This CDR3 has 17 residues. From germline, CDR1 is LNHDA and CDR2 SQIVND (reference sequence). CDR3 nucleotides: TGTGCCAGTAGTATAGAGTTGCTAGCGGGTAGCACAGATACGCAGTATTTT. Its translation is CASSIELLAGSTDTQYF.

The chain is built from TRBV5-8 and TRBJ2-6; unclear D gene. Looked up from germline, CDR1 is SGHTS and CDR2 is YDEGEE. The V end was cut by 2 bases, the J end by 0 bases, with 6 bases between. The length of the CDR3 is 15 residues. The CDR3 nucleotides are TGTGCCAGCAGCTTCGTCTCCTCTGGGGCCAACGTCCTGACTTTC. Protein sequence: CASSFVSSGANVLTF.

V gene TRBV10-3 combines with J gene TRBJ1-3, with a weak D call TRBD1 (5 bases). V lost 5 bases and J 0 bases, leaving 8 bases between the germline ends. CDR1 and CDR2 (germline): ENHRY, SYGVKD. The CDR3 extends over 14 amino acids. CDR3 amino acids: CAISQGSSGNTIYF. Written as DNA, the CDR3 is TGTGCCATCAGTCAGGGCAGCTCTGGAAACACCATATATTTT.

The chain joins TRBV5-1 to TRBJ2-2; 10 bases are shared with TRBD1. Unmatched junction bases numbered 4, after V lost 0 bases and J lost 5 bases. The CDR3 runs to 16 residues. Germline V gene data show CDR1 as SGHRS and CDR2 as YFSETQ. CDR3 DNA sequence: TGCGCCAGCAGCTTGGCCTGGGACAGGGGTACCGGGGAGCTGTTTTTT. Translated, it gives CASSLAWDRGTGELFF.

This chain joins TRBV5-6 and TRBJ2-1; D perhaps matches TRBD2 (6 bases). V was shortened by 5 bases and J by 5 bases, with 11 bases between the two germline ends. CDR3 size: 13 residues. Germline lookup yields CDR1 SGHDT and CDR2 YYEEEE. The CDR3 protein is CASRGGRDNEQFF. DNA for the CDR3: TGTGCCAGCAGGGGGGGAAGGGACAATGAGCAGTTCTTC. Full variable domain (rest looked up from reference TRBV5-6 and TRBJ2-1): DAGVTQSPTHLIKTRGQQVTLRCSPKSGHDTVSWYQQALGQGPQFIFQYYEEEERQRGNFPDRFSGHQFPNYSSELNVNALLLGDSALYLCASRGGRDNEQFFGPGTRLTVL.

J is TRBJ2-2 and V is TRBV14; unclear D gene. The V end lost 1 base, the J end lost 0 bases, and 6 bases lay between the germline ends. The CDR3 is 15 residues long. Germline V gene lookup returns CDR1 SGHDN and CDR2 FVKESK. CDR3 amino acids: CASSQAVTNTGELFF. In DNA form, the CDR3 reads TGTGCCAGCAGCCAAGCAGTCACGAACACCGGGGAGCTGTTTTTT. The variable domain in full, completed from reference TRBV14 and TRBJ2-2, reads EAGVTQFPSHSVIEKGQTVTLRCDPISGHDNLYWYRRVMGKEIKFLLHFVKESKQDESGMPNNRFLAERTGGTYSTLKVQPAELEDSGVYFCASSQAVTNTGELFFGEGSRLTVL.

The chain joins TRBV6-1 to TRBJ1-2, with 7 bases lining up with TRBD1. V gave up 0 bases and J gave up 7 bases; unmatched junction bases: 2. Germline V gene lookup returns CDR1 MNHNS and CDR2 SASEGT. The CDR3 contains 13 residues. In DNA, the CDR3 is TGTGCCAGCAGTGAAGCGGGACAGCCTGGCTACACCTTC. Its translation is CASSEAGQPGYTF.

Only a few counts were recorded for this clone. The CDR3: CASAGDTQYF. CDR3 nucleotide sequence: TGCGCCAGCGCCGGAGATACGCAGTATTTT. The V and J genes are TRBV5-1 and TRBJ2-3; D not certain. The ends were cut back, 7 bases at V and 5 bases at J, with 5 bases in the middle. The CDR3 has 10 amino acids. Germline V CDR1 and CDR2: SGHRS, YFSETQ.

This clone was seen more than once but under ten times. V and J are TRBV19 and TRBJ2-1; 7 positions agree with TRBD1. CDR3 length: 14 amino acids. Germline V gene sequence: CDR1 LNHDA, CDR2 SQIVND (reference sequence). The ends lost 6 bases at V and 8 bases at J; junction bases unmatched: 10. The CDR3 protein is CASSPPGQYDEQFF. CDR3 sequence (DNA): TGTGCCAGTAGCCCACCGGGACAGTACGATGAGCAGTTCTTC.

V and J are TRBV5-1 and TRBJ2-7; possible D gene TRBD1, 7 bases. The CDR3 is 15 residues long. The V gene lost 6 bases and the J gene lost 7 bases, with 23 bases spanning the gap. From germline, CDR1 is SGHRS and CDR2 YFSETQ. The CDR3 DNA reads as TGCGCCAGCACCCAGACAGGGCCGCACGCGGGGGAGCAGTACTTC. This translates into CASTQTGPHAGEQYF.

The V gene is TRBV5-1, the J gene TRBJ2-7; TRBD1 is a possible D gene (6 bases). This CDR3 is 13 amino acids long. V lost 3 bases and J lost 2, with 9 bases in between. Per the germline V gene, CDR1 is SGHRS and CDR2 is YFSETQ. The CDR3 is CASSSGQTYEQYF. The CDR3 DNA reads as TGCGCCAGCAGCTCAGGACAGACCTACGAGCAGTACTTC.

This clone turned up a few times. The rearrangement uses TRBV9 and TRBJ2-7; 10 bases are shared with TRBD2. CDR1 and CDR2 from the germline V gene are SGDLS and YYNGEE. Trimming removed 0 bases from V and 10 bases from J; junction bases left unmatched: 7. The CDR3 consists of 14 residues. The CDR3, as DNA: TGTGCCAGCAGCGTAGGAACTAGCGGGATCAAACAGTACTTC. It codes for CASSVGTSGIKQYF.

The chain carries TRBV5-1 and TRBJ1-4; D may be TRBD1 (5 bases). The CDR3 sequence is 14 residues long. Trimming cost V 0 bases and J 7 bases, with 10 bases left between them. Germline V gene sequence: CDR1 SGHRS, CDR2 YFSETQ. The CDR3 protein is CASSLVGGSEKLFF. DNA for the CDR3: TGCGCCAGCAGCTTGGTGGGGGGGTCTGAAAAACTGTTTTTT.

This clone came up a few times. The chain links TRBV4-1 to TRBJ2-1; TRBD1 aligns across 8 bases. The CDR3 is 14 residues long. Per the germline V gene, CDR1 is MGHRA and CDR2 is YSYEKL. V was clipped by 5 bases and J by 10 bases; unmatched bases: 10. In DNA, the CDR3 is TGCGCCAGCAGCTTCGGACAGGGTGGGTTGGAGCAGTTCTTC. It specifies CASSFGQGGLEQFF.

Concerning this clone: The sample carries other DNA sequences with the same CDR3. The CDR3, as DNA: TGCGCCAGCAGCCCCACTAGCGGCTCCTACAATGAGCAGTTCTTC. Encoded protein: CASSPTSGSYNEQFF. This rearrangement joins TRBV5-1 to TRBJ2-1; TRBD2 agrees at 8 bases. CDR1 and CDR2 (germline): SGHRS, YFSETQ. The CDR3 loop spans 15 amino acids. Trimming removed 4 bases from V and 0 bases from J; junction bases left unmatched: 3.

This sequence joins TRBV10-3 and TRBJ2-3; no definite D call. CDR1 and CDR2 from the germline V gene are ENHRY and SYGVKD. The CDR3 sequence is 12 residues long. V lost 4 bases and J 6 bases, leaving 8 bases between the germline ends. CDR3 loop: CAISGSSDTQYF. For the CDR3, the DNA is TGTGCCATCAGTGGGTCTTCGGATACGCAGTATTTT.

This clone was counted only a few times. This chain connects TRBV23-1 to TRBJ1-2; D may be TRBD1 (5 bases). TRBV23-1 is marked as an open reading frame, function uncertain. This CDR3 has 13 residues. The germline V and J ends were trimmed by 2 bases and 3 bases, with 7 bases remaining between them. The CDR3 is CASSQQGHYGYTF. The CDR3 DNA reads as TGCGCCAGCAGTCAACAGGGCCACTATGGCTACACCTTC.

This clone was picked up a small number of times. The chain links TRBV28 to TRBJ1-2; 8 bases line up with TRBD1. V was clipped by 6 bases and J by 6 bases; unmatched bases: 6. The germline gives CDR1 MDHEN, CDR2 SYDVKM. This CDR3 is built from 13 residues. DNA of the CDR3: TGTGCCAGCAGCTTGGACAGGGAGCATGGCTACACCTTC. Its protein is CASSLDREHGYTF.

This clone was seen a few times. The rearrangement uses TRBV19 and TRBJ2-2, with 9 bases that match TRBD1. This CDR3 has 16 residues. Germline V lookup: CDR1 LNHDA, CDR2 SQIVND (reference sequence). The junction had 8 bases not matched to a gene; V was cut back by 5 bases and J by 4 bases. CDR3 sequence reads: CASSSQGATSTGELFF. The CDR3 DNA is TGTGCCAGTAGTTCACAGGGGGCGACGAGCACCGGGGAGCTGTTTTTT.

This clone turned up a few times. The chain has TRBV6-6 and TRBJ1-1, with TRBD1 identical over 8 bases. The CDR3 extends over 14 amino acids. Trimming took 5 bases from V and 0 from J; bases not matched to a gene: 2. Germline CDR1 is MNHNY and CDR2 is SVGAGI (reference sequence). The CDR3 is CASSHRGMNTEAFF. CDR3 nucleotide sequence: TGTGCCAGCAGTCACAGGGGGATGAACACTGAAGCTTTCTTT.